Presented here are 17 T cell receptor beta chains from one specimen sequenced in a study of blood T cell repertoires in COVID-19. TCRdb's table, derived via immunoSEQ multiplex PCR, lists solely in-frame clones and lacks some. The table has roughly 350,000 clones, around nine tenths seen once. Material: peripheral blood. The receptors originated from a young woman who had recovered from COVID-19.

This clone was seen a single time. The V call is TRBV6-2 or TRBV6-3, the J call TRBJ1-2; 8 bases align to TRBD1. The CDR3 length is 17 residues. Looked up from germline, CDR1 is MNHEY and CDR2 is SVGEGT. V lost 4 bases and J lost 4; bases outside the gene matches: 14. CDR3 residues: CASSSDDRGVRSYGYTF. CDR3 nucleotides: TGTGCCAGCAGTTCTGATGACAGGGGAGTAAGGAGCTATGGCTACACCTTC.

V is TRBV9 and J is TRBJ2-7; 14 nucleotides align to TRBD2. Trimming took 3 bases from V and 2 from J; bases not matched to a gene: 7. Germline-derived CDR1 and CDR2 are SGDLS and YYNGEE. The CDR3 is 17 residues long. CDR3 coding DNA: TGTGCCAGCAGCGGACTAGCGGGAGGGCCACTCCCCTACGAGCAGTACGTC. It translates to CASSGLAGGPLPYEQYV.

V usage is TRBV7-9 and J usage is TRBJ2-1; 8 bases are a match to TRBD2. Unmatched junction bases numbered 7, after V lost 5 bases and J lost 1 base. There are 16 residues in the CDR3. Per the germline V gene, CDR1 is SEHNR and CDR2 is FQNEAQ (reference sequence). Here the CDR3 reads CASSPAGTSSYNEQFF. CDR3 sequence (DNA): TGTGCCAGCAGCCCCGCCGGGACTAGTTCCTACAATGAGCAGTTCTTC.

V gene TRBV5-4 combines with J gene TRBJ2-1; TRBD2 aligns across 10 bases. V was pared by 0 bases and J by 7 bases, with 4 bases of the junction left unmatched. The CDR3 is 15 residues long. Germline V gene lookup returns CDR1 SGHNT and CDR2 YYREEE (reference sequence). CDR3 region: CASSLDLAGENEQFF. In DNA form, the CDR3 reads TGTGCCAGCAGCTTGGATCTAGCGGGAGAAAATGAGCAGTTCTTC.

The chain recombines TRBV11-3 with TRBJ2-5; maybe TRBD1 (5 bases). Trimming removed 5 bases from V and 7 bases from J, with 20 bases in between. Germline-derived CDR1 and CDR2 are SGHNT and YENEEA. This CDR3 region has 15 residues. Written as DNA, the CDR3 is TGTGCCAGCAGCCCTACGGCAGGGCCACGCGGGACCCAGTACTTC. Residues: CASSPTAGPRGTQYF.

This rearrangement joins TRBV2 to TRBJ2-7; a possible D gene is TRBD2 (6 bases). The CDR3 covers 14 residues. CDR1 is SNHLY and CDR2 is FYNNEI in the germline V gene. The germline V and J ends were trimmed by 4 bases and 2 bases, with 12 bases remaining between them. CDR3 protein: CASSGASAPYEQYV. The CDR3 DNA sequence: TGTGCCAGCAGTGGTGCTAGCGCACCCTACGAGCAGTACGTC.

The chain combines TRBV23-1 with TRBJ2-5; 9 nucleotides agree with TRBD2. TRBV23-1 is assigned to the ORF class and has an uncertain function. This CDR3 is built from 17 residues. Trimming took 2 bases from V and 1 from J; bases not matched to a gene: 8. This chain's CDR3 is CASSQAGTSSLQETQYF. CDR3 coding DNA: TGCGCCAGCAGTCAAGCCGGGACTAGCTCCCTCCAAGAGACCCAGTACTTC.

The rearrangement joins TRBV5-1 to TRBJ2-2; D gene unclear. Deletions cut 0 bases from V and 2 bases from J, with 5 bases between. Looked up from germline, CDR1 is SGHRS and CDR2 is YFSETQ. The CDR3 has 14 residues. The CDR3 sequence: CASSLEHNTGELFF. CDR3 sequence (DNA): TGCGCCAGCAGCTTGGAACATAACACCGGGGAGCTGTTTTTT.

The chain links TRBV4-1 to TRBJ2-1, with D possibly matching TRBD2 (6 bases). There are 16 residues in the CDR3. V was cut by 4 bases and J by 1 base, with 14 bases left in between. Per the germline V gene, CDR1 is MGHRA and CDR2 is YSYEKL. The chain's CDR3 is CASSPAGAGSYNEQFF. CDR3 nucleotides: TGCGCCAGCAGCCCTGCAGGAGCGGGTTCCTACAATGAGCAGTTCTTC.

This chain joins TRBV19 and TRBJ1-5; 9 nucleotides agree with TRBD1. V lost 10 bases and J lost 7; bases outside the gene matches: 11. The CDR3 is made up of 14 amino acids. Germline CDR1 reads LNHDA; CDR2 reads SQIVND (reference sequence). This CDR3 reads CATRDRELRQPQHF. As DNA, the CDR3 is TGTGCCACCCGGGACAGGGAACTAAGACAGCCCCAGCATTTT.

The chain has TRBV30 and TRBJ2-3; 8 bases match TRBD2. The CDR3 is made up of 18 amino acids. With 0 bases clipped from V and 0 bases from J, the junction kept 11 bases outside the gene matches. Looked up from germline, CDR1 is GTSNPN and CDR2 is SVGIG (reference sequence). CDR3 protein: CAWSVRAGALPSTDTQYF. Written as DNA, the CDR3 is TGTGCCTGGAGTGTAAGAGCGGGAGCGCTCCCTAGCACAGATACGCAGTATTTT.

The chain joins TRBV30 to TRBJ1-5, with D tentatively TRBD1 (5 bases). The germline V gene encodes CDR1 GTSNPN and CDR2 SVGIG (reference sequence). The CDR3 spans 13 residues. The ends were cut back, 5 bases at V and 6 bases at J, with 14 bases in the middle. Written as DNA, the CDR3 is TGTGCCTGGGACAGAGGTTTCTCTCAGCCCCAGCATTTT. It encodes CAWDRGFSQPQHF. Variable domain in full (rest from reference TRBV30 and TRBJ1-5): SQTIHQWPATLVQPVGSPLSLECTVEGTSNPNLYWYRQAAGRGLQLLFYSVGIGQISSEVPQNLSASRPQDRQFILSSKKLLLSDSGFYLCAWDRGFSQPQHFGDGTRLSIL.

The V and J genes are TRBV6-5 and TRBJ1-1; 9 bases fit TRBD1. The CDR3 has 14 residues. J was trimmed by 7 bases and V by 3 bases; bases with no gene match: 6. Germline V gene lookup returns CDR1 MNHEY and CDR2 SVGAGI. CDR3 in amino acids: CASSYTGGAYEAFF. For the CDR3, the DNA is TGTGCCAGCAGTTATACAGGGGGCGCTTATGAAGCTTTCTTT.

This chain links TRBV6-6 with TRBJ1-2; D may be TRBD1 (6 bases). V dropped 2 bases and J dropped 2 bases, with 12 bases sitting between them. Looked up from germline, CDR1 is MNHNY and CDR2 is SVGAGI (reference sequence). The CDR3 contains 15 residues. The CDR3 DNA follows: TGTGCCAGCAGTTACCGAACCACAGGGAACTATGGCTACACCTTC. It specifies CASSYRTTGNYGYTF.

V is TRBV6-2 or TRBV6-3 and J is TRBJ2-5; no definite D call. Germline assignment: CDR1 MNHEY and CDR2 SVGEGT. Deletions cut 6 bases from V and 4 bases from J, with 15 bases between. This CDR3 has 14 amino acids. CDR3 sequence (DNA): TGTGCCAGCAGCCCGGGCCCGTCCCCAGAGACCCAGTACTTC. Translating it yields CASSPGPSPETQYF.

The gene calls are TRBV19 and TRBJ1-3; TRBD1 agrees at 8 bases. The V gene end was trimmed by 5 bases and the J gene end by 0 bases; junction bases not matched to a gene: 6. The germline gives CDR1 LNHDA, CDR2 SQIVND (reference sequence). The CDR3 is made up of 16 amino acids. The DNA of the CDR3 is TGTGCCAGTAGTCGGGACAGGACAAACTCTGGAAACACCATATATTTT. Translated: CASSRDRTNSGNTIYF.

The CDR3 is CASSLGGRSGANVLTF. The CDR3 nucleotides are TGTGCCAGCAGCTTAGGGGGCCGCTCTGGGGCCAACGTCCTGACTTTC. The V call is TRBV11-3, the J call TRBJ2-6; weak D call: TRBD1 (5 bases). Trimming removed 1 base from V and 0 bases from J, with 7 bases in between. This CDR3 has 16 amino acids. Germline CDR1 is SGHNT and CDR2 is YENEEA.